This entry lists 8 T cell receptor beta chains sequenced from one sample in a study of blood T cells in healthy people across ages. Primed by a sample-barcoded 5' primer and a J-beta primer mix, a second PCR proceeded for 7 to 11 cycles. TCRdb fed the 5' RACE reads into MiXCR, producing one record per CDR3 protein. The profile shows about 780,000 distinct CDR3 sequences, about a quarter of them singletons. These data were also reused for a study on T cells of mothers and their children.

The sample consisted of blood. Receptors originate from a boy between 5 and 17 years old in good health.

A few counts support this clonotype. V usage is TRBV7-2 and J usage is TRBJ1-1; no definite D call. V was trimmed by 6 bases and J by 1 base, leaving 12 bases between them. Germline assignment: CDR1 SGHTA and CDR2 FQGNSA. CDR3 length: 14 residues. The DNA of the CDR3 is TGTGCCAGCAGGATTACCGAGGAGAACACTGAAGCTTTCTTT. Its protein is CASRITEENTEAFF.

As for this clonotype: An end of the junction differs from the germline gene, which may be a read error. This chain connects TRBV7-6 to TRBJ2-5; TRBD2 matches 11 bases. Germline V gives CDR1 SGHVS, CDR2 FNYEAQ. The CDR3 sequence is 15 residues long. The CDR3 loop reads CASTLAGGPQETQYF. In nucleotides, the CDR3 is TGTGCCAGCACCTTAGCGGGGGGGCCTCAAGAGACCCAGTACTTC.

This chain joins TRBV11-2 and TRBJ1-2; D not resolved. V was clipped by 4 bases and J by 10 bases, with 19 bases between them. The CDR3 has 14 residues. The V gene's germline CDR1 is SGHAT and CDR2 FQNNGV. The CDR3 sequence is CASSSLRRIRNYTF. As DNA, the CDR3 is TGTGCCAGCAGCTCGCTCAGGCGGATCAGGAACTACACCTTC.

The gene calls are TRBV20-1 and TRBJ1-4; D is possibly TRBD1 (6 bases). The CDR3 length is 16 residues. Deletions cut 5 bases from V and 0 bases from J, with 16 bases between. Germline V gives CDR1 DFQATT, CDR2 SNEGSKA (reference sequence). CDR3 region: CSAADRTGPTNEKLFF. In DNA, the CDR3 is TGCAGTGCTGCCGACAGGACTGGTCCAACTAATGAAAAACTGTTTTTT.

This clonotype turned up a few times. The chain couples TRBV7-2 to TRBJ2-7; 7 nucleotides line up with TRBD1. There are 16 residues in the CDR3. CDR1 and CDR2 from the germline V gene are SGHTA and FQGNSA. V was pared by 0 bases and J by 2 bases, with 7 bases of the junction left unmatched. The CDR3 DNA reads TGTGCCAGCAGCTTAGCGAGTTGGACAGGCCCCTACGAGCAGTACTTC. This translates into CASSLASWTGPYEQYF. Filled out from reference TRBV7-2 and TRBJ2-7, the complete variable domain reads GAGVSQSPSNKVTEKGKDVELRCDPISGHTALYWYRQSLGQGLEFLIYFQGNSAPDKSGLPSDRFSAERTGGSVSTLTIQRTQQEDSAVYLCASSLASWTGPYEQYFGPGTRLTVT.

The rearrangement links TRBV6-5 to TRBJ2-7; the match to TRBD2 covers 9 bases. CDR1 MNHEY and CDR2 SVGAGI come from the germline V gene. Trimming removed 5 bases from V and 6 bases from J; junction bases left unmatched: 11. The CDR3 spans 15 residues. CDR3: CASSNYGTSLGEQYF. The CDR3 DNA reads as TGTGCCAGCAGTAACTACGGGACTAGCCTCGGCGAGCAGTACTTC.

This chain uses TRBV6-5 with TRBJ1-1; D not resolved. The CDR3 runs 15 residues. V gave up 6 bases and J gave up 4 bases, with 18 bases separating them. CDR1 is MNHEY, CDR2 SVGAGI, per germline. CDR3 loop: CASRRASQFGTEAFF. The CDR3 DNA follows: TGTGCCAGCAGACGGGCCTCGCAGTTCGGCACTGAAGCTTTCTTT.

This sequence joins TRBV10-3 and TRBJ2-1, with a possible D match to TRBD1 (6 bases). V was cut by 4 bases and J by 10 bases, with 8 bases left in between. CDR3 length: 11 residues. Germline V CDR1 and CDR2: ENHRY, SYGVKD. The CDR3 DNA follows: TGTGCCATCAGTGTAGGACAGGAGCAGTTCTTC. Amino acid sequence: CAISVGQEQFF.